These 15 T cell receptor beta chains were sequenced from one sample in a study of cytomegalovirus exposure and HLA in healthy donors. Amplification used 60 Vbeta primers and 13 Jbeta primers. Profiled with immunoSEQ multiplex PCR; TCRdb holds only in-frame clones, not every one. Altogether roughly 160,000 clones are present, 80% to 90% being singletons, with the ten largest covering about 7.7%. Material for sequencing was PBMCs. These receptors were taken from a woman under 40 in good health and CMV-seropositive.

The genes are TRBV19 and TRBJ1-1, with D hard to call. The germline V gene encodes CDR1 LNHDA and CDR2 SQIVND (reference sequence). Deletions cut 3 bases from V and 8 bases from J, with 13 bases between. The CDR3 contains 13 residues. CDR3 DNA: TGTGCCAGTAGTATGTGGCTGAAGTACGAAGCTTTCTTT. Its protein product is CASSMWLKYEAFF.

The V gene is TRBV4-3, the J gene TRBJ1-5, with TRBD1 matching over 7 bases. The germline V gene encodes CDR1 LGHNA and CDR2 YSLEER. The trim removed 4 bases at V and 6 bases at J, leaving 3 bases unmatched. This CDR3 is built from 13 residues. The CDR3 region has the DNA TGCGCCAGCAGCCCAGGGGGAAGTCAGCCCCAGCATTTT. Translating gives CASSPGGSQPQHF.

CDR3 DNA: TGTGCCAGTAGCCATGGACAGGGCGATGGCTACACCTTC. This sequence encodes CASSHGQGDGYTF. This sequence joins TRBV19 and TRBJ1-2; 8 bases fit TRBD1. This CDR3 has 13 amino acids. Losses at the gene ends were 6 bases for V and 6 bases for J; bases not matched to a gene: 6. Germline CDR1 is LNHDA and CDR2 is SQIVND (reference sequence).

The chain joins TRBV7-3 to TRBJ2-5; 8 nucleotides match TRBD2. The germline CDR1 and CDR2 sequences are SGHTA and FQGTGA. CDR3 length: 17 amino acids. The ends lost 2 bases at V and 2 bases at J; junction bases unmatched: 10. This CDR3 is CASSLGTLPGGQETQYF. CDR3 in DNA: TGTGCCAGCAGCTTAGGGACCCTCCCGGGGGGGCAAGAGACCCAGTACTTC.

The chain has TRBV7-9 and TRBJ1-1; 7 nucleotides line up with TRBD1. V dropped 5 bases and J dropped 0; count of bases not matched to a gene: 15. The CDR3 sequence is 18 residues long. CDR1 is SEHNR, CDR2 FQNEAQ, per germline (reference sequence). The CDR3 DNA sequence: TGTGCCAGCAGCCGTAAGATGGGGACAGTCAATATGAACACTGAAGCTTTCTTT. It is translated as CASSRKMGTVNMNTEAFF.

This clone was recorded once. The CDR3 here is CASSLGSIGGINTEAFF. The CDR3, as DNA: TGCGCCAGCAGCTTGGGTAGTATAGGGGGAATAAACACTGAAGCTTTCTTT. The chain links TRBV5-1 to TRBJ1-1; D is possibly TRBD1 (6 bases). Germline CDR1 is SGHRS and CDR2 is YFSETQ. V was trimmed by 0 bases and J by 2 bases, leaving 17 bases between them. This CDR3 contains 17 residues.

This clone was picked up a small number of times. The V call is TRBV30, the J call TRBJ1-1; 9 bases fit TRBD1. Germline V gives CDR1 GTSNPN, CDR2 SVGIG (reference sequence). CDR3 length: 15 residues. J gave up 0 bases and V 0 bases, and 2 bases lay outside the gene matches. The CDR3 sequence: CAWSVTGGMNTEAFF. CDR3 DNA: TGTGCCTGGAGTGTGACAGGGGGGATGAACACTGAAGCTTTCTTT.

The table lists this clone with a few counts. This chain uses TRBV28 with TRBJ2-7; D ambiguous. Germline CDR1 and CDR2: MDHEN and SYDVKM. The CDR3 covers 11 residues. Trimming cost V 6 bases and J 3 bases, with 6 bases left between them. This CDR3 is CASSLYYEQYF. The CDR3 nucleotides are TGTGCCAGCAGCCTCTACTACGAGCAGTACTTC. Together with reference TRBV28 and TRBJ2-7, the CDR3 gives the full variable domain: DVKVTQSSRYLVKRTGEKVFLECVQDMDHENMFWYRQDPGLGLRLIYFSYDVKMKEKGDIPEGYSVSREKKERFSLILESASTNQTSMYLCASSLYYEQYFGPGTRLTVT.

The chain employs TRBV2 and TRBJ2-1; possible D gene TRBD2, 5 bases. The V end was cut by 0 bases, the J end by 6 bases, with 12 bases between. Germline V gene sequence: CDR1 SNHLY, CDR2 FYNNEI. This CDR3 has 15 amino acids. The CDR3 here is CASSEAWRVLNEQFF. The DNA of the CDR3 is TGTGCCAGCAGTGAAGCATGGCGGGTACTCAATGAGCAGTTCTTC.

The chain recombines TRBV27 with TRBJ1-6; no clear D. Germline V lookup: CDR1 MNHEY, CDR2 SMNVEV (reference sequence). The CDR3 has 14 residues. Trimming took off 3 bases at V and 9 bases at J, with 12 bases between the two ends. This chain's CDR3 is CASSFGSAGSPLHF. The DNA for the CDR3 is TGTGCCAGCAGTTTTGGGTCCGCGGGTTCACCCCTCCACTTT.

The chain has TRBV7-9 and TRBJ2-2; D possibly corresponds to TRBD1 (6 bases). Trimming took off 5 bases at V and 3 bases at J, with 19 bases between the two ends. This CDR3 contains 17 residues. Germline loops: CDR1 SEHNR, CDR2 FQNEAQ (reference sequence). The CDR3 protein is CASSLGQRLKDTGELFF. The CDR3 nucleotides are TGTGCCAGCAGCCTCGGACAGCGTCTAAAAGACACCGGGGAGCTGTTTTTT. Together with reference TRBV7-9 and TRBJ2-2, the CDR3 gives the full variable domain: DTGVSQNPRHKITKRGQNVTFRCDPISEHNRLYWYRQTLGQGPEFLTYFQNEAQLEKSRLLSDRFSAERPKGSFSTLEIQRTEQGDSAMYLCASSLGQRLKDTGELFFGEGSRLTVL.

This chain joins TRBV19 and TRBJ2-7, with 7 positions matching TRBD1. Germline assignment: CDR1 LNHDA and CDR2 SQIVND (reference sequence). This CDR3 is 16 amino acids long. The V segment lost 5 bases and the J segment 1 base; nucleotides outside the gene matches: 11. The CDR3 bases are TGTGCCAGTAGTGCCAACAGGGGTGGGAGATCCTACGAGCAGTACTTC. Its protein product is CASSANRGGRSYEQYF. The full variable domain, rest sourced from reference TRBV19 and TRBJ2-7, is DGGITQSPKYLFRKEGQNVTLSCEQNLNHDAMYWYRQDPGQGLRLIYYSQIVNDFQKGDIAEGYSVSREKKESFPLTVTSAQKNPTAFYLCASSANRGGRSYEQYFGPGTRLTVT.

The V call is TRBV9, the J call TRBJ2-7; TRBD1 agrees at 9 bases. The CDR3 is 18 amino acids. Germline assignment: CDR1 SGDLS and CDR2 YYNGEE. V lost 2 bases, J lost 2 bases, and 14 bases stayed unmatched. CDR3 loop: CASSVAPSGQGYAYEQYF. For the CDR3, the DNA is TGTGCCAGCAGCGTGGCGCCCTCAGGACAGGGGTACGCCTACGAGCAGTACTTC.

As regards this clone: Additional DNA sequences in this sample encode the identical CDR3. This CDR3 is CASSLTGDQPQHF. In DNA, the CDR3 is TGTGCCAGCAGCTTAACAGGAGATCAGCCCCAGCATTTT. The chain couples TRBV7-3 to TRBJ1-5; D unresolved. Per the germline V gene, CDR1 is SGHTA and CDR2 is FQGTGA. V was trimmed by 0 bases and J by 5 bases, leaving 5 bases between them. This CDR3 spans 13 amino acids.

V is TRBV23-1 and J is TRBJ2-7, with TRBD1 matching over 7 bases. Being an ORF, TRBV23-1 has a function that is uncertain. The CDR3 is 12 residues long. V trimming: 8 bases; J trimming: 5 bases; junction bases outside the gene matches: 6. CDR3 coding DNA: TGCGCCAGCCGCCCAGACAGGGACGAGCAGTACTTC. Its translation: CASRPDRDEQYF.